The following is a T cell receptor (beta chain) sequence with its context. What it binds is not known. These data are taken from a study of PD-1 blockade in classical Hodgkin lymphoma. Across the study: The study gave patients nivolumab 3 mg/kg intravenously every 2 weeks. Whole-study results and caveats: The diversity seen at baseline in complete responders resembled that of newly diagnosed patients. By cycle point C4D1, TCR diversity had risen significantly in CD4+ cells (but not CD8+ cells).

Per germline, CDR1 KGHSH and CDR2 LQKENI. The CDR3 sequence is 14 residues long. V shed 6 bases and J shed 7 bases, with 13 bases lying between them. Every single patient, without exception, relapsed after autologous stem cell transplantation, and brentuximab vedotin exposure varied. Negative selection with magnetic separation was used to purify CD4+ T cells from thawed PBMCs. Under best response, outcomes were complete response, partial response or progressive disease. Clones were read by immunoSEQ multiplex PCR, and TCRdb kept only the in-frame ones, dropping some. The sample comprises thousands of clones, approximately 89% of which are singletons, and around 26% rests with the top ten.

Sample: CD4+ T cells from blood, taken at baseline. This clonotype originated in a human donor with classical Hodgkin lymphoma. This rearrangement joins TRBV18 to TRBJ1-6; no clear D gene. Written as DNA, the CDR3 is TGTGCCAGCTCTCCGTCAGGACTGAATTCACCCCTCCACTTT. Its protein is CASSPSGLNSPLHF. The variable domain in full, with the rest retrieved from reference TRBV18 and TRBJ1-6, is NAGVMQNPRHLVRRRGQEARLRCSPMKGHSHVYWYRQLPEEGLKFMVYLQKENIIDESGMPKERFSAEFPKEGPSILRIQQVVRGDSAAYFCASSPSGLNSPLHFGNGTRLTVT.